These 29 T cell receptor beta chains were sequenced from one sample in a study of blood T cell repertoires in COVID-19. The protocol was immunoSEQ multiplex PCR, while the TCRdb copy is restricted to in-frame clones and leaves out a portion. The repertoire holds 490,000 or so clones, with approximately 91% as singletons. Sequences were obtained from PBMCs or T cells enriched from blood (not recorded which). Every receptor here comes from a woman between 55 and 75 years old who had recovered from COVID-19.

This chain links TRBV6-1 with TRBJ2-7; 13 bases are shared with TRBD2. J gave up 6 bases and V 1 base, and 6 bases lay outside the gene matches. The CDR3 loop spans 16 amino acids. Per germline, CDR1 MNHNS and CDR2 SASEGT. CDR3 amino acids: CASSEGTSGGLREQYF. DNA for the CDR3: TGTGCCAGCAGTGAAGGGACTAGCGGGGGCCTCCGCGAGCAGTACTTC.

The chain combines TRBV4-1 with TRBJ2-3; 8 bases match TRBD2. This CDR3 region has 16 residues. Looked up from germline, CDR1 is MGHRA and CDR2 is YSYEKL. V was pared by 1 base and J by 2 bases, with 5 bases of the junction left unmatched. CDR3 sequence (DNA): TGCGCCAGCAGCCAAGTCGTAGCGGGGAACACAGATACGCAGTATTTT. It translates to CASSQVVAGNTDTQYF.

The rearrangement links TRBV27 to TRBJ2-7, with D possibly TRBD2 on 7 matching bases. Germline V gene lookup returns CDR1 MNHEY and CDR2 SMNVEV (reference sequence). The CDR3 runs to 14 residues. Trimming pared 8 bases from V and 3 bases from J, leaving 17 bases between. CDR3 amino acids: CASSPSGGLYEQYF. The CDR3 DNA sequence: TGTGCCAGCTCCCCCTCGGGGGGCCTCTACGAGCAGTACTTC.

The rearrangement uses TRBV10-3 and TRBJ2-5; TRBD1 matches 8 bases. J was trimmed by 8 bases and V by 6 bases; bases with no gene match: 17. The CDR3 loop spans 16 amino acids. The germline V gene has CDR1 ENHRY and CDR2 SYGVKD. CDR3: CAIRAESGGGGLTQYF. The CDR3 DNA follows: TGTGCCATCAGGGCAGAGTCAGGGGGCGGTGGCCTAACCCAGTACTTC.

The rearrangement joins TRBV4-1 to TRBJ2-2; the match to TRBD1 covers 7 bases. V dropped 8 bases and J dropped 3; count of bases not matched to a gene: 9. Germline CDR1 reads MGHRA; CDR2 reads YSYEKL. The CDR3 totals 15 residues. CDR3 residues: CASRKGAMDTGELFF. CDR3 DNA sequence: TGCGCCAGCCGCAAGGGGGCGATGGACACCGGGGAGCTGTTTTTT.

This clone was picked up one time. This chain links TRBV18 with TRBJ2-5; 9 bases match TRBD2. There are 16 residues in the CDR3. Germline CDR1 KGHSH, CDR2 LQKENI. V dropped 2 bases and J dropped 4; count of bases not matched to a gene: 8. The CDR3 DNA is TGTGCCAGCTCACCATCGCGGGGGGGCCCCGGAGAGACCCAGTACTTC. Its translation: CASSPSRGGPGETQYF.

The chain uses TRBV30 and TRBJ2-2; perhaps TRBD1 as D (5 bases). The V gene's germline CDR1 is GTSNPN and CDR2 SVGIG (reference sequence). The length of the CDR3 is 14 residues. The V and J ends lost 7 bases and 1 base respectively, with 13 bases between them. As DNA, the CDR3 is TGTGCCTCCCCTTCCGACAGGAACACCGGGGAGCTGTTTTTT. Translating gives CASPSDRNTGELFF.

The chain employs TRBV6-6 and TRBJ2-7, with 7 bases identical to TRBD1. Germline CDR1 and CDR2: MNHNY and SVGAGI (reference sequence). Trimming cost V 1 base and J 4 bases; bases outside gene matches: 7. The CDR3 contains 15 residues. Written as DNA, the CDR3 is TGTGCCAGCAGTTACTTTAAATCGGGACAGTACGAGCAGTACTTC. It yields the protein CASSYFKSGQYEQYF.

The CDR3 is CSVGRGPNTEAFF. In DNA, the CDR3 is TGCAGCGTTGGCAGGGGACCTAACACTGAAGCTTTCTTT. V gene TRBV29-1 combines with J gene TRBJ1-1, with TRBD1 as a possible D gene (6 bases). This CDR3 has 13 amino acids. V lost 4 bases to trimming and J lost 2 bases, with 11 bases between them. The germline V gene has CDR1 SQVTM and CDR2 ANQGSEA. The full variable domain, its missing parts supplied by reference TRBV29-1 and TRBJ1-1, is SAVISQKPSRDICQRGTSLTIQCQVDSQVTMMFWYRQQPGQSLTLIATANQGSEATYESGFVIDKFPISRPNLTFSTLTVSNMSPEDSSIYLCSVGRGPNTEAFFGQGTRLTVV.

This rearrangement joins TRBV5-1 to TRBJ2-5; unclear D gene. V was pared by 0 bases and J by 5 bases, with 11 bases between. Germline values: CDR1 SGHRS, CDR2 YFSETQ. The CDR3 sequence is 14 residues long. The CDR3 sequence: CASSLDEAAETQYF. The CDR3 bases are TGCGCCAGCAGCTTGGACGAGGCCGCCGAGACCCAGTACTTC.

As to this clone: The identical CDR3 is also encoded by other nucleotide sequences in the sample. The chain employs TRBV30 and TRBJ2-3; D may be TRBD1 (5 bases). The CDR3 spans 13 residues. The V gene lost 0 bases and the J gene lost 1 base, with 5 bases spanning the gap. Germline V CDR1 and CDR2: GTSNPN, SVGIG (reference sequence). In DNA, the CDR3 is TGTGCCTGGAGTGTAGGGGGCACAGATACGCAGTATTTT. Its translation: CAWSVGGTDTQYF. The full variable domain, completed using reference TRBV30 and TRBJ2-3, is SQTIHQWPATLVQPVGSPLSLECTVEGTSNPNLYWYRQAAGRGLQLLFYSVGIGQISSEVPQNLSASRPQDRQFILSSKKLLLSDSGFYLCAWSVGGTDTQYFGPGTRLTVL.

This clone was recorded only once. Other nucleotide sequences in the sample specify the same CDR3. The rearrangement uses TRBV6-5 and TRBJ1-6; maybe TRBD1 (5 bases). This CDR3 is 13 amino acids long. Trimming cost V 2 bases and J 10 bases, with 9 bases left between them. Germline V gene data show CDR1 as MNHEY and CDR2 as SVGAGI. DNA for the CDR3: TGTGCCAGCAGTTACGACAGATCGTCACCCCTCCACTTT. It codes for CASSYDRSSPLHF.

This chain links TRBV5-1 with TRBJ1-3, with 7 bases lining up with TRBD1. Germline V gene data show CDR1 as SGHRS and CDR2 as YFSETQ. This CDR3 has 15 amino acids. The V segment lost 4 bases and the J segment 4 bases; nucleotides outside the gene matches: 8. As DNA, the CDR3 is TGCGCCAGCAGCCCCAGACAGGGCGGCGGAAACACCATATATTTT. This encodes CASSPRQGGGNTIYF.

J is TRBJ1-1 and V is TRBV18; TRBD1 agrees at 9 bases. The ends lost 5 bases at V and 2 bases at J; junction bases unmatched: 3. Germline CDR1 and CDR2: KGHSH and LQKENI. The CDR3 has 14 amino acids. Here the CDR3 reads CASSETGGNTEAFF. CDR3 in DNA: TGTGCCAGCTCAGAGACAGGGGGAAACACTGAAGCTTTCTTT.

The chain couples TRBV10-3 to TRBJ1-6, with 8 bases fitting TRBD1. This CDR3 has 15 residues. Per germline, CDR1 ENHRY and CDR2 SYGVKD. J lost 6 bases, V lost 3 bases, and 4 bases had no gene match. This CDR3 reads CAISDTDRANSPLHF. The CDR3 DNA reads as TGTGCCATCAGTGATACGGACAGGGCTAATTCACCCCTCCACTTT.

The chain uses TRBV6-5 and TRBJ2-7, with a weak D call TRBD1 (5 bases). The CDR3 runs 15 residues. With 2 bases removed from V and 3 bases from J, the gap between germline ends came to 14 bases. Germline CDR1 reads MNHEY; CDR2 reads SVGAGI. For the CDR3, the DNA is TGTGCCAGCAGTTACCTCAGGGATCTCAGCTACGAGCAGTACTTC. Its protein is CASSYLRDLSYEQYF.

The chain carries TRBV7-9 and TRBJ1-2; 8 nucleotides align to TRBD1. Germline CDR1 reads SEHNR; CDR2 reads FQNEAQ (reference sequence). The CDR3 totals 12 residues. V gave up 5 bases and J gave up 6 bases; unmatched junction bases: 2. The CDR3 protein is CASSRGQDGYTF. The DNA of the CDR3 is TGTGCCAGCAGCCGGGGACAGGATGGCTACACCTTC.

The chain recombines TRBV4-1 with TRBJ2-1, with 7 bases fitting TRBD2. The germline V gene encodes CDR1 MGHRA and CDR2 YSYEKL. This CDR3 is built from 13 residues. V shed 6 bases, J shed 4 bases, and the junction held 3 bases outside the gene matches. CDR3 sequence (DNA): TGCGCCAGCAGGGGAGCGGGGTACAATGAGCAGTTCTTC. It translates to CASRGAGYNEQFF.

This sequence joins TRBV27 and TRBJ2-3; 14 nucleotides align to TRBD2. This CDR3 region has 17 residues. J gave up 6 bases and V 5 bases, and 10 bases lay outside the gene matches. Germline V gives CDR1 MNHEY, CDR2 SMNVEV (reference sequence). The chain's CDR3 is CASSKGGLAGDWDTQYF. CDR3 bases: TGTGCCAGCAGTAAAGGGGGACTAGCGGGGGATTGGGATACGCAGTATTTT.

Concerning this clone itself: It is unclear where the CDR3 begins or ends on the DNA, so no DNA is shown, and the CDR3 is as TCRdb lists it. This chain joins TRBV28 and TRBJ1-3; the DNA was not used to check the table's D call, TRBD1. The CDR3 length is 17 residues, termini included. Germline V gene sequence: CDR1 MDHEN, CDR2 SYDVKM. CDR3 sequence reads: CASSFLAVSLSGNTIYF.

The CDR3 DNA sequence: TGTGCCAGTAGTATAGACGGCAGAGGGAACGAAAAACTGTTTTTT. It specifies CASSIDGRGNEKLFF. The chain couples TRBV19 to TRBJ1-4; D is uncertain. The CDR3 consists of 15 residues. CDR1 and CDR2 (germline): LNHDA, SQIVND (reference sequence). V was clipped by 0 bases and J by 8 bases, with 13 bases between them. The full variable domain, rest sourced from reference TRBV19 and TRBJ1-4, is DGGITQSPKYLFRKEGQNVTLSCEQNLNHDAMYWYRQDPGQGLRLIYYSQIVNDFQKGDIAEGYSVSREKKESFPLTVTSAQKNPTAFYLCASSIDGRGNEKLFFGSGTQLSVL.

The chain employs TRBV27 and TRBJ2-2; tentatively, D is TRBD2 (5 bases). V was cut by 4 bases and J by 7 bases, with 10 bases left in between. In germline, CDR1 is MNHEY, CDR2 SMNVEV (reference sequence). The CDR3 totals 13 residues. CDR3 DNA sequence: TGTGCCAGCAGTTCCAGAGGAGGCGGGGAGCTGTTTTTT. This encodes CASSSRGGGELFF.

This rearrangement joins TRBV10-1 to TRBJ1-5, with D possibly matching TRBD1 (6 bases). Germline V lookup: CDR1 WNHNN, CDR2 SYGVQD (reference sequence). The V gene lost 5 bases and the J gene lost 3 bases, with 14 bases spanning the gap. The CDR3 covers 15 residues. The CDR3 protein is CASSLTDSPNQPQHF. The CDR3 DNA follows: TGCGCCAGCAGTTTAACGGACAGCCCCAATCAGCCCCAGCATTTT.

The genes are TRBV19 and TRBJ1-2; unclear D gene. The CDR3 runs 14 residues. Germline assignment: CDR1 LNHDA and CDR2 SQIVND (reference sequence). With 9 bases removed from V and 0 bases from J, the gap between germline ends came to 14 bases. CDR3 amino acids: CASRTVLPNYGYTF. For the CDR3, the DNA is TGTGCCAGCCGGACTGTTTTGCCTAACTATGGCTACACCTTC. The full variable domain, completed using reference TRBV19 and TRBJ1-2, is DGGITQSPKYLFRKEGQNVTLSCEQNLNHDAMYWYRQDPGQGLRLIYYSQIVNDFQKGDIAEGYSVSREKKESFPLTVTSAQKNPTAFYLCASRTVLPNYGYTFGSGTRLTVV.

The genes are TRBV7-8 and TRBJ2-3; TRBD1 aligns across 9 bases. The CDR3 has 16 amino acids. The germline V gene encodes CDR1 SGHVS and CDR2 FQNEAQ. V lost 5 bases to trimming and J lost 1 base; unmatched junction nucleotides: 7. This CDR3 reads CASSLTTGGGTDTQYF. As DNA, the CDR3 is TGTGCCAGCAGCCTGACAACAGGGGGCGGCACAGATACGCAGTATTTT.

The sample holds one count of this clone. The genes are TRBV28 and TRBJ1-5; D remains ambiguous. V was cut by 3 bases and J by 1 base, with 10 bases left in between. Germline CDR1 reads MDHEN; CDR2 reads SYDVKM. This CDR3 comprises 15 residues. The CDR3 loop reads CASSFPGSSNQPQHF. Here the CDR3 DNA reads TGTGCCAGCAGTTTTCCGGGGTCAAGCAATCAGCCCCAGCATTTT.

The V gene is TRBV2, the J gene TRBJ1-2; possible D gene TRBD1, 5 bases. V was shortened by 0 bases and J by 5 bases, with 16 bases between the two germline ends. The CDR3 has 16 amino acids. Germline V CDR1 and CDR2: SNHLY, FYNNEI. The CDR3 DNA is TGTGCCAGCAGTGAAGCTACAACAACTCAGGGATATGGCTACACCTTC. Encoded protein: CASSEATTTQGYGYTF.

This clone was observed once. V and J are TRBV2 and TRBJ2-7; 8 nucleotides agree with TRBD2. Germline loops: CDR1 SNHLY, CDR2 FYNNEI. The CDR3 totals 16 residues. Trimming took 0 bases from V and 5 from J; bases not matched to a gene: 9. The CDR3 sequence: CASSEAGSGGTHEQYF. The CDR3 DNA reads as TGTGCCAGCAGTGAAGCGGGGAGCGGGGGTACCCACGAGCAGTACTTC.

The rearrangement uses TRBV2 and TRBJ1-6; 9 bases agree with TRBD1. V shed 5 bases and J 7 bases; nucleotides not matched to a gene: 9. The germline V gene has CDR1 SNHLY and CDR2 FYNNEI. The CDR3 runs to 16 residues. CDR3 sequence reads: CASSPLQGAKNSPLHF. CDR3 in DNA: TGTGCCAGCAGTCCCCTACAGGGGGCAAAAAATTCACCCCTCCACTTT.